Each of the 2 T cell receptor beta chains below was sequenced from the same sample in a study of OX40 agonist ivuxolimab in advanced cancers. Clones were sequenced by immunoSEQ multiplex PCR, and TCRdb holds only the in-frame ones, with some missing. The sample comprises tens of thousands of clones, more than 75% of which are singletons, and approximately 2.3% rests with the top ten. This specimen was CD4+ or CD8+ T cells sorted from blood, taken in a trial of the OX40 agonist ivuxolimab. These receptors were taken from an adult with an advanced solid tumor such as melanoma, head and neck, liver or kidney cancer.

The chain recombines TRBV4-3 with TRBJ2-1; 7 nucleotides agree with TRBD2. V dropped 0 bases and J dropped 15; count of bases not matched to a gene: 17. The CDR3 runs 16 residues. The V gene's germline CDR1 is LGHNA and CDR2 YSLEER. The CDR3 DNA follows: TGCGCCAGCAGCCAAGATGTTGGGGGTAGCGGGCCAAGGCGGTTCTTC. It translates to CASSQDVGGSGPRRFF.

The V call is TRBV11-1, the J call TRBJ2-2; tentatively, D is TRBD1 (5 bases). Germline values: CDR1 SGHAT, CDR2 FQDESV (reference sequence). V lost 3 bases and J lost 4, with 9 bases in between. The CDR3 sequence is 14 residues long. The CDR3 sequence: CASSFTRGTGELFF. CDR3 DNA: TGTGCCAGCAGCTTTACAAGGGGCACCGGGGAGCTGTTTTTT.